This is a list of T cell receptor beta chains from one sample in a study of T cells in Graves' hyperthyroidism and ophthalmopathy. TCRdb used MiXCR to reprocess the multiplex PCR reads, holding one entry per CDR3 protein. Of fewer than 650,000 distinct CDR3 sequences in the sample, approximately 13% were seen once. Sequenced material: blood. These receptors all come from a woman in her thirties with Graves' hyperthyroidism that later progressed to Graves' ophthalmopathy. Each CDR3 is given without its conserved first and last residue. Each record gives: CDR3 length, V gene, CDR3 protein.

>12|TRBV30
AWSDISNYYEQY
>11|TRBV5-1
ASRGLGTYEQY
>12|TRBV7-9
ASSLTRGSTEAF
>15|TRBV7-2
ASSLGGSSGFYNEQF
>13|TRBV28
ASSPNQGQNTEAF
>14|TRBV6-6
ASSYGRGVSTDTQY
>12|TRBV6-6
ASSYGGTYNEQF
>11|TRBV20-1
SARTSGTDTQY
>14|TRBV20-1
SARDSDRHSTDTQY
>13|TRBV30
AWRDETGGIDTQY
>13|TRBV4-3
ASSQQVFENTEAF
>11|TRBV20-1
SEPGQGVHEQY
>11|TRBV27
ASSLRRGETQY
>13|TRBV27
ASSLLQGAPYEQY
>14|TRBV27
ASRGWGAFLYNEQF
>13|TRBV7-3
ASSLPGTVLDEQF
>11|TRBV28
ASSWTSGIPWF
>13|TRBV28
ASSPRLAGLNEQF
>12|TRBV28
ASSFSGLLYEQY
>12|TRBV15
ATSRDRGSTEAF
>13|TRBV9
ASSVDETGRYEQY
>12|TRBV6-5
ASSYSTGDYGYT
>15|TRBV29-1
SAQGLAGEGATDTQY
>15|TRBV24-1
ATSEGQGTARLETQY
>11|TRBV12-3/TRBV12-4
ASSFVGVQGYT
>12|TRBV7-3
ASSPGSGNGEQY
>11|TRBV7-2
ASSNQGPDTQY
>14|TRBV30
AWSGVAGSNLHEQY
>14|TRBV6-5
ASSFLTGDSNEKLF
>11|TRBV18
AISTGQATEAF
>12|TRBV29-1
SVAGPATNEKLF
>13|TRBV9
ASSHRGLENSPLH
>14|TRBV7-9
ASSLAVGPSTDTQY
>8|TRBV12-3/TRBV12-4
ASSLGEQY
>14|TRBV11-3
ASSLAGGAGTDTQY
>10|TRBV12-3/TRBV12-4
ASTIREQEQF
>10|TRBV14
ASSQGPSPPS
>14|TRBV18
ASSLSGPGQRETQY
>13|TRBV14
ASSHSLDRGETQY
>13|TRBV12-3/TRBV12-4
ASSLVQTVSYGYT
>12|TRBV7-2
ASSPLGGRETQY
>15|TRBV5-5
ASSPGGRGRANEKLF
>11|TRBV10-3
AIISPGLTEAF
>12|TRBV28
ASSLQRGDTEAF
>11|TRBV6-1
ASSHGTTDTQY
>13|TRBV9
ASSDTSGRASEQF
>12|TRBV6-1
ASRPPWDTGELF
>16|TRBV11-3
ASSLFPPSPGSYNEQF
>15|TRBV20-1
SAGGPLARALYNEQF
>12|TRBV4-3
ASSHPGASYGYT
>13|TRBV6-2/TRBV6-3
ASSYSKAQNTEAF